This is a list of T cell receptor beta chains from one sample in a study of T-cell memory formation after mild COVID-19. Via MiXCR, TCRdb re-called the 5' RACE reads, giving one row per CDR3 protein. Seen here are 30,000 to 50,000 distinct CDR3 sequences, over 5% observed once, and the top ten hold about 0.81%. Sample: PBMCs or a T cell subset sorted from them (not recorded which). These receptors all stem from an adult who had mild COVID-19 (a few samples of this study predate the infection). Cell type and time point are not known. Both conserved end residues are part of each CDR3. The D gene is left open where the match is weak. Expanded clones are given a class, and other clones once, few, many or no size at all.

>few|TRBJ2-7|TRBV18|TRBD2
TGTGCCAGCTCTCCTGGACTAGCGGGAGCCTACGAGCAGTACTTC
CASSPGLAGAYEQYF
>.|TRBJ1-1|TRBV5-6|.
TGTGCCAGCAGCCTACAGGGTCCGGACACTGAAGCTTTCTTT
CASSLQGPDTEAFF
>few|TRBJ2-3|TRBV20-1|.
TGCAGTGCTAAGTTGGGCAGTGGCCTGACAGATACGCAGTATTTT
CSAKLGSGLTDTQYF
>few|TRBJ1-1|TRBV24-1|.
TGTGCCACCAGTGAGGCCCGGGGGACTGAAGCTTTCTTT
CATSEARGTEAFF
>.|TRBJ1-1|TRBV5-1|.
TGCGCCAGCAGCTTGTTACCGGAAATGAACACTGAAGCTTTCTTT
CASSLLPEMNTEAFF
>few|TRBJ1-4|TRBV10-2|.
TGCGCCAGCTCGGTAGGGGTCGGGGAAAAACTGTTTTTT
CASSVGVGEKLFF
>.|TRBJ2-5|TRBV3-1|.
TGTGCCAGCAGCAAAAGACAGGCCCAAGAGACCCAGTACTTC
CASSKRQAQETQYF
>.|TRBJ2-3|TRBV12-3/TRBV12-4|.
TGTGCCAGCAGCTATCTAACTGGATACAACACAGATACGCAGTATTTT
CASSYLTGYNTDTQYF
>many|TRBJ2-3|TRBV20-1|.
TGCAGTGCTAGAGATCCGAATAGCGGCACAGATACGCAGTATTTT
CSARDPNSGTDTQYF
>many|TRBJ1-1|TRBV29-1|.
TGCAGCGTTGGAGGGAGCACTGAAGCTTTCTTT
CSVGGSTEAFF
>many|TRBJ2-5|TRBV29-1|.
TGCAGCGTGGCTGCCGGTAGGCGAGAGACCCAGTACTTC
CSVAAGRRETQYF
>many|TRBJ2-1|TRBV19|.
TGTGCCAGTAGTCTAAGCTTGGGGAGCGCCTACAATGAGCAGTTCTTC
CASSLSLGSAYNEQFF
>many|TRBJ2-1|TRBV12-3/TRBV12-4|TRBD2
TGTGCCAGCAGTTTATGGATTAGCGGGCTGAGGAACAATGAGCAGTTCTTC
CASSLWISGLRNNEQFF
>few|TRBJ1-1|TRBV29-1|.
TGCAGCGTCGAGAGGGGGTACACTGAAGCTTTCTTT
CSVERGYTEAFF
>.|TRBJ1-5|TRBV29-1|TRBD1
TGCAGCGTCAGACAGGGCCGCAATCAGCCCCAGCATTTT
CSVRQGRNQPQHF
>medium-sized|TRBJ1-1|TRBV29-1|.
TGCAGCGTTGGGGCCCAACACGGCATGAACACTGAAGCTTTCTTT
CSVGAQHGMNTEAFF
>few|TRBJ2-3|TRBV19|.
TGTGCCAGTAGTATCACAGATACGCAGTATTTT
CASSITDTQYF
>few|TRBJ1-1|TRBV7-9|TRBD1
TGTGCCAGCAGCCCTGGACAGGGAGGTGGGAACACTGAAGCTTTCTTT
CASSPGQGGGNTEAFF
>many|TRBJ2-3|TRBV5-1|.
TGCGCCAGCAGCTTGGCGACGGTTCTGGACACGCAGTATTTT
CASSLATVLDTQYF
>many|TRBJ2-7|TRBV11-2|TRBD1
TGTGCCAGCAGCTTCAGGGGGCGTTTGTCCGAGCAGTACTTC
CASSFRGRLSEQYF
>many|TRBJ2-6|TRBV7-2|.
TGTGCCAGCAGCTTAGGCTCTGGGGCCAACGTCCTGACTTTC
CASSLGSGANVLTF
>.|TRBJ1-1|TRBV28|TRBD1
TGTGCCAGCAGTTTAGCAGGGGGCGTTGAAGCTTTCTTT
CASSLAGGVEAFF
>few|TRBJ2-6|TRBV6-4|TRBD1
TGTGCCAGCAGTGACTCGACAGGGGCTGGGGCCAACGTCCTGACTTTC
CASSDSTGAGANVLTF
>.|TRBJ2-1|TRBV6-5|.
TGTGCCAGCAGTTACGGGCAGGTCAGCAATGAGCAGTTCTTC
CASSYGQVSNEQFF
>many|TRBJ2-3|TRBV7-3|.
TGTGCCAGCAGCTTAAACGGACCCAGCACAGATACGCAGTATTTT
CASSLNGPSTDTQYF
>few|TRBJ2-1|TRBV7-3|TRBD2
TGTGCCAGCAGCTTGACTAGCGGGACGTACAATGAGCAGTTCTTC
CASSLTSGTYNEQFF